The rows below give T cell receptor beta chains drawn from one sample of a study of blood T cell repertoires in COVID-19. Data came from immunoSEQ multiplex PCR; TCRdb stores just in-frame clones and leaves some out. This sample has 90,000 to 150,000 clones, with approximately 81% found just once. Specimen: peripheral blood. Receptors originate from an elderly woman with acute or convalescent COVID-19. Both conserved end residues are part of each CDR3. A D gene is named only where the DNA matches it firmly. The size of a clone is reported for some rows only, either as once, few or many, or as a class for expanded clones.

J,size,D,V,length,CDR3,DNA
TRBJ2-3,NA,NA,TRBV18,15,CASSPTGRRTDTQYF,TGTGCCAGCTCACCAACAGGGAGACGCACAGATACGCAGTATTTT
TRBJ1-6,NA,NA,TRBV4-2,16,CASSRLYGSYNSPLHF,TGTGCCAGCAGCCGGTTGTACGGGTCCTATAATTCACCCCTCCACTTT
TRBJ2-7,once,NA,TRBV19,15,CASSIIGLGSGEQYF,TGTGCCAGTAGTATAATCGGCCTAGGCTCGGGGGAGCAGTACTTC
TRBJ1-1,NA,NA,TRBV7-8,13,CASSLGLGREAFF,TGTGCCAGCAGCTTAGGTCTAGGGAGGGAAGCTTTCTTT
TRBJ2-7,NA,TRBD1,TRBV28,16,CASSLTGTGGIHEQYF,TGTGCCAGCAGTTTAACGGGGACAGGGGGCATCCACGAGCAGTACTTC
TRBJ2-3,NA,NA,TRBV7-9,13,CAARGAGADTQYF,TGTGCCGCCCGGGGGGCCGGCGCAGATACGCAGTATTTT
TRBJ1-3,few,NA,TRBV5-1,16,CASSSGGLASGNTIYF,TGCGCCAGCAGCTCGGGGGGACTGGCCTCTGGAAACACCATATATTTT
TRBJ2-7,NA,NA,TRBV5-1,13,CASSLQGSYEQYF,TGCGCCAGCAGCTTACAGGGTTCCTACGAGCAGTACTTC
TRBJ2-1,once,TRBD2,TRBV7-3,16,CASSLSGGAHFNEQFF,TGTGCCAGCAGTCTTAGCGGGGGGGCCCATTTTAATGAGCAGTTCTTC
TRBJ2-7,once,NA,TRBV14,14,CASSQGPRRYEQYF,TGTGCCAGCAGCCAGGGGCCCCGCCGCTACGAGCAGTACTTC
TRBJ2-3,once,TRBD2,TRBV7-3,15,CASSLMGLETDTQYF,TGTGCCAGCAGCTTAATGGGACTAGAAACAGATACGCAGTATTTT
TRBJ2-3,NA,TRBD2,TRBV7-2,14,CASSVSGTSYTQYF,TGTGCCAGCAGCGTATCCGGGACTAGCTATACGCAGTATTTT
TRBJ1-1,NA,TRBD1,TRBV7-2,14,CASSLRQGTTEAFF,TGTGCCAGCAGCTTGCGACAGGGTACCACTGAAGCTTTCTTT
TRBJ2-3,NA,TRBD1,TRBV7-2,19,CASSFPGTGAGDMPDTQYF,TGTGCCAGCAGCTTCCCCGGGACAGGGGCCGGAGATATGCCAGATACGCAGTATTTT
TRBJ2-6,NA,NA,TRBV7-2,17,CASSSATGNSGANVLTF,TGTGCCAGCAGCTCAGCGACAGGTAACTCTGGAGCCAACGTCCTGACTTTC
TRBJ1-1,NA,NA,TRBV7-2,14,CASSLALGGTEAFF,TGTGCCAGCAGCTTAGCGCTAGGGGGAACTGAAGCTTTCTTT
TRBJ2-5,once,TRBD2,TRBV5-4,15,CASSRTSGTPGTQYF,TGTGCCAGCAGCAGGACTAGCGGGACACCAGGGACCCAGTACTTC
TRBJ1-1,once,NA,TRBV28,12,CASSGPGAEAFF,TGTGCCAGCAGTGGCCCGGGAGCTGAAGCTTTCTTT
TRBJ2-7,NA,TRBD1,TRBV18,12,CASSTGQGEQYF,TGTGCCAGCTCAACAGGACAGGGCGAGCAGTACTTC
TRBJ1-1,NA,NA,TRBV9,14,CASSVSGPDSKAFF,TGTGCCAGCAGCGTAAGTGGCCCGGACAGTAAAGCTTTCTTT
TRBJ1-1,NA,NA,TRBV29-1,12,CSGDGGAFEAFF,TGCAGCGGGGATGGAGGCGCATTCGAAGCTTTCTTT
TRBJ1-1,NA,NA,TRBV7-8,14,CASSSTRGGTEAFF,TGTGCCAGCAGCTCCACTCGGGGGGGGACTGAAGCTTTCTTT
TRBJ2-1,NA,NA,TRBV4-3,14,CASSPVSSYNEQFF,TGCGCCAGCAGCCCGGTTAGCTCCTACAATGAGCAGTTCTTC
TRBJ2-4,NA,NA,TRBV5-1,16,CASSLGIGLAKNIQYF,TGCGCCAGCAGCTTGGGAATCGGGTTAGCCAAAAACATTCAGTACTTC
TRBJ2-6,few,NA,TRBV7-3,16,CASSPTSGPGANVLTF,TGTGCCAGCAGCCCTACGTCTGGTCCTGGGGCCAACGTCCTGACTTTC
TRBJ1-2,NA,NA,TRBV7-2,13,CASSLSAGGGYTF,TGTGCCAGCAGCTTAAGTGCCGGGGGAGGCTACACCTTC
TRBJ1-2,NA,NA,TRBV6-1,13,CASRNAGTDGYTF,TGTGCCAGCAGGAATGCGGGAACGGATGGCTACACCTTC
TRBJ2-3,NA,TRBD2,TRBV7-2,17,CASSPQTSGGTTDTQYF,TGTGCCAGCAGCCCGCAGACTAGCGGGGGGACCACAGATACGCAGTATTTT
TRBJ1-6,NA,NA,TRBV27,16,CASPFERQLYNSPLHF,TGTGCCAGCCCTTTTGAGAGACAGCTCTATAATTCACCCCTCCACTTT
TRBJ2-1,NA,TRBD2,TRBV7-9,15,CASSEGTSGRQEQFF,TGTGCCAGCAGCGAAGGGACTAGCGGGAGGCAGGAGCAGTTCTTC
TRBJ1-3,NA,NA,TRBV7-8,15,CASSVLRTPGNTIYF,TGTGCCAGCAGCGTCCTCAGGACTCCTGGAAACACCATATATTTT
TRBJ1-6,NA,TRBD1,TRBV6-1,17,CASSDHRGFPYNSPLHF,TGTGCCAGCAGTGATCACAGGGGGTTCCCCTATAATTCACCCCTCCACTTT
TRBJ2-1,NA,NA,TRBV28,16,CASGALSLAHDNEQFF,TGTGCCAGCGGAGCACTCTCTCTAGCGCACGACAATGAGCAGTTCTTC
TRBJ2-5,NA,TRBD2,TRBV19,18,CASSPPGLAGGPSETQYF,TGTGCCAGTAGTCCCCCGGGACTAGCGGGAGGGCCCTCCGAGACCCAGTACTTC
TRBJ2-5,NA,NA,TRBV29-1,13,CSVEEWVQETQYF,TGCAGCGTTGAGGAGTGGGTCCAAGAGACCCAGTACTTC
TRBJ1-5,NA,NA,TRBV6-1,15,CASSDGTGGVQPQHF,TGTGCCAGCAGTGACGGGACGGGGGGCGTTCAGCCCCAGCATTTT